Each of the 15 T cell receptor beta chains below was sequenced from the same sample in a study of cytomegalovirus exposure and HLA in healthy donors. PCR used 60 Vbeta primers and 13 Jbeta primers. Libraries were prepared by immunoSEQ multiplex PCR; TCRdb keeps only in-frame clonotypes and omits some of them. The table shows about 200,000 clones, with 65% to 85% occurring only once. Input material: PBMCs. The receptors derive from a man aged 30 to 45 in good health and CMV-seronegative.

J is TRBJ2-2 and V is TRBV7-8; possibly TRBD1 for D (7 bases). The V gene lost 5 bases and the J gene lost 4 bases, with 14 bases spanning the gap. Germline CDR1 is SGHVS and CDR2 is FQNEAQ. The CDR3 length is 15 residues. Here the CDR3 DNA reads TGTGCCAGCAGCGGGCGGGACAGCCTCACCGGGGAGCTGTTTTTT. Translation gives CASSGRDSLTGELFF.

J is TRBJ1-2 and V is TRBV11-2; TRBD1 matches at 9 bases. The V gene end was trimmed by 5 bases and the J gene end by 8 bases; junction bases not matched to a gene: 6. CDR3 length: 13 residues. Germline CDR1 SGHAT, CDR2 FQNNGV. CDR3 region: CASSRGQGIGYTF. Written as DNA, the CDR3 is TGTGCCAGCAGCCGCGGACAGGGGATAGGCTACACCTTC.

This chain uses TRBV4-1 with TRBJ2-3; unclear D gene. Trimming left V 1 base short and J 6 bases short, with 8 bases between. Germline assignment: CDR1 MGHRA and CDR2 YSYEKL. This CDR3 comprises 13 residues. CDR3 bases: TGCGCCAGCAGCCAAGGGTGGGCGGATACGCAGTATTTT. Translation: CASSQGWADTQYF.

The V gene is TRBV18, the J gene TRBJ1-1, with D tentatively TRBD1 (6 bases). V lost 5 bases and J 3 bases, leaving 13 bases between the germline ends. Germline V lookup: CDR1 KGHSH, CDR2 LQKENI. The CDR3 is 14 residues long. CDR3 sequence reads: CASSTDAGDTEAFF. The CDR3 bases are TGTGCCAGCTCAACAGACGCAGGGGACACTGAAGCTTTCTTT.

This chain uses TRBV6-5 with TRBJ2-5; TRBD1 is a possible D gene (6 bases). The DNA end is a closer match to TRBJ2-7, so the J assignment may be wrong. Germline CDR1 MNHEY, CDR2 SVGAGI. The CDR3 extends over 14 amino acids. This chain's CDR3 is CASSYSRTAYEQYF. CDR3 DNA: TGTGCCAGCAGTTACTCCAGGACAGCCTACGAGCAGTACTTC.

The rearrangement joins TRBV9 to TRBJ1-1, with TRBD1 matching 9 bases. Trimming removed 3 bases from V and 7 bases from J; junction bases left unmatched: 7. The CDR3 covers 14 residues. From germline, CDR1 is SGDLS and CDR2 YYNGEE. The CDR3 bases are TGTGCCAGCAGCGCACACAGGGGGCAAAGTGAAGCTTTCTTT. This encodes CASSAHRGQSEAFF.

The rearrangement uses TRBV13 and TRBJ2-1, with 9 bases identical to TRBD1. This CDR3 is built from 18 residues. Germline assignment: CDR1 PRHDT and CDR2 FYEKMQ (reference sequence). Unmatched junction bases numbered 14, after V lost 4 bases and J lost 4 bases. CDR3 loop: CASSSTSQDRGVYNEQFF. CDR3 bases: TGTGCCAGCAGCTCGACGAGCCAGGACAGGGGAGTTTACAATGAGCAGTTCTTC.

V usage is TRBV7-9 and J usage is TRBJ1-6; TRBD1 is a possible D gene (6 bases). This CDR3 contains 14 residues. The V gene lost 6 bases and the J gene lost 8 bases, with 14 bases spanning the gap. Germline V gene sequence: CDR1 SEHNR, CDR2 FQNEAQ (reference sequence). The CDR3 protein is CASSHRGNDSPLHF. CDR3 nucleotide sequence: TGTGCCAGCAGTCATAGGGGGAACGATTCACCCCTCCACTTT.

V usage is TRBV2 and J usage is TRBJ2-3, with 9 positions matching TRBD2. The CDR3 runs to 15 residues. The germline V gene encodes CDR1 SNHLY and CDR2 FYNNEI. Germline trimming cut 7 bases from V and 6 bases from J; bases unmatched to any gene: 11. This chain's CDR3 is CASNPSGASPDTQYF. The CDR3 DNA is TGTGCCAGCAATCCTAGCGGGGCCTCCCCGGATACGCAGTATTTT.

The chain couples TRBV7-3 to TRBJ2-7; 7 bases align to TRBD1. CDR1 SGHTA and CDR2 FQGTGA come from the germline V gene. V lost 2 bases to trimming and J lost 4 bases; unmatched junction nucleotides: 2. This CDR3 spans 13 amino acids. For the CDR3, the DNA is TGTGCCAGCAGCTTAGGCAGGGGGTACGAGCAGTACTTC. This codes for CASSLGRGYEQYF.

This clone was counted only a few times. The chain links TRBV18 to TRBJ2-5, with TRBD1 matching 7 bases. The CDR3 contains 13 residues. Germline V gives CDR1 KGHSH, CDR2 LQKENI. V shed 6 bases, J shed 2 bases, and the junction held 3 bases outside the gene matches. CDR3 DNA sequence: TGTGCCAGCTCGGGACAGCGGCAAGAGACCCAGTACTTC. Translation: CASSGQRQETQYF.

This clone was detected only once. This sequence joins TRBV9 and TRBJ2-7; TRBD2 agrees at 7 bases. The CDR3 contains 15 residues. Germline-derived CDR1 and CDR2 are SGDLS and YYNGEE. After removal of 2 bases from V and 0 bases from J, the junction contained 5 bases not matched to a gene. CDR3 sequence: CASSVSGHSSYEQYF. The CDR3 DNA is TGTGCCAGCAGCGTTAGCGGGCACTCCTCCTACGAGCAGTACTTC.

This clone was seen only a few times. For the CDR3, the DNA is TGTGCCAGCAGCCTAACTCGGGGACAGGGTTACTATGGCTACACCTTC. Protein sequence: CASSLTRGQGYYGYTF. V usage is TRBV28 and J usage is TRBJ1-2; TRBD1 matches at 9 bases. V shed 6 bases, J shed 3 bases, and the junction held 11 bases outside the gene matches. This CDR3 spans 16 amino acids. Germline V lookup: CDR1 MDHEN, CDR2 SYDVKM.

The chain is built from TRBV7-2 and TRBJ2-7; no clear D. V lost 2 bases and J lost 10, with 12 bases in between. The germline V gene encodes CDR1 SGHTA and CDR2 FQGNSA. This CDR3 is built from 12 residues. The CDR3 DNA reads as TGTGCCAGCAGCTTAAACAGAAAGCTTCAGTACTTC. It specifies CASSLNRKLQYF.

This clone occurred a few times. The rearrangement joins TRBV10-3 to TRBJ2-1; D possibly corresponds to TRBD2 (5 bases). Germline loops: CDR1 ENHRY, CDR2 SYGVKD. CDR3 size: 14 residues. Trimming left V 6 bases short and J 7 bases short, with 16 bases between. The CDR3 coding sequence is TGTGCCATCAGAATCTCTACGGGGAGAAATGAGCAGTTCTTC. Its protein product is CAIRISTGRNEQFF.